Each of the 9 T cell receptor beta chains below was sequenced from the same sample in a study of response to subunit inactivated influenza vaccine. Each CDR3 protein gets one entry after TCRdb re-called the RT-PCR reads with MiXCR. The sample records around 200,000 distinct CDR3 sequences, roughly an eighth being singletons. Material: CD8+ T cells sorted from PBMCs, obtained about 5 days after vaccination. These receptors were obtained from a man aged 50 to 59 who received an inactivated influenza vaccine.

This clonotype was recorded a few times. J is TRBJ2-1 and V is TRBV27; 9 nucleotides agree with TRBD2. Germline assignment: CDR1 MNHEY and CDR2 SMNVEV (reference sequence). J gave up 4 bases and V 3 bases, and 7 bases lay outside the gene matches. The CDR3 consists of 16 residues. CDR3 DNA: TGTGCCAGCAGTTTTGTAGCGGGAGATTTGTACAATGAGCAGTTCTTC. This encodes CASSFVAGDLYNEQFF.

A few counts support this clonotype. The chain has TRBV4-2 and TRBJ2-7, with TRBD1 matching over 7 bases. Germline V gives CDR1 LGHNA, CDR2 YNFKEQ. The CDR3 consists of 15 residues. After removal of 2 bases from V and 2 bases from J, the junction contained 6 bases not matched to a gene. The CDR3 spells CASSQLRQGAYEQYF. The CDR3 nucleotides are TGTGCCAGCAGCCAACTGAGACAGGGAGCCTACGAGCAGTACTTC.

CDR3 nucleotide sequence: TGTGCCAGCAGTGAATGGACAGCACTTCAAGAGACCCAGTACTTC. This codes for CASSEWTALQETQYF. This rearrangement joins TRBV6-1 to TRBJ2-5; tentative D call: TRBD1 (6 bases). Trimming took off 2 bases at V and 2 bases at J, with 12 bases between the two ends. CDR3 size: 15 residues. Germline CDR1 is MNHNS and CDR2 is SASEGT.

Written as DNA, the CDR3 is TGTGCCAGCAGCTCGGGACTAGCGCCTAATGAGCAGTTCTTC. Its protein is CASSSGLAPNEQFF. The chain is built from TRBV6-2 or TRBV6-3 and TRBJ2-1; 10 nucleotides agree with TRBD2. The ends lost 6 bases at V and 7 bases at J; junction bases unmatched: 6. Germline V gene lookup returns CDR1 MNHEY and CDR2 SVGEGT. The CDR3 is made up of 14 amino acids.

This clonotype has just a few counts. J is TRBJ2-5 and V is TRBV7-6; D might be TRBD2 (6 bases). The CDR3 loop spans 15 amino acids. CDR1 SGHVS and CDR2 FNYEAQ come from the germline V gene. The V end was cut by 1 base, the J end by 2 bases, with 11 bases between. This CDR3 reads CASSLDPSDQETQYF. The DNA for the CDR3 is TGTGCCAGCAGCTTAGATCCTAGCGATCAAGAGACCCAGTACTTC.

There are a few counts of this clonotype. The rearrangement uses TRBV11-2 and TRBJ2-7; 9 bases agree with TRBD1. The CDR3 consists of 16 residues. CDR1 is SGHAT and CDR2 is FQNNGV in the germline V gene. V was clipped by 5 bases and J by 1 base; unmatched bases: 9. CDR3 DNA: TGTGCCAGCAGCGTTACCGGGACAGGGAATTCCTACGAGCAGTACTTC. Its protein product is CASSVTGTGNSYEQYF.

The chain links TRBV29-1 to TRBJ2-1; 10 bases line up with TRBD1. The CDR3 loop spans 13 amino acids. CDR1 and CDR2 (germline): SQVTM, ANQGSEA. V gave up 5 bases and J gave up 7 bases; unmatched junction bases: 5. The CDR3 DNA is TGCAGCGTTCCTTCGGACAGGGGGAATGAGCAGTTCTTC. It codes for CSVPSDRGNEQFF.

This clonotype was recorded a few times. The rearrangement links TRBV4-2 to TRBJ2-3; TRBD2 aligns across 7 bases. CDR1 is LGHNA, CDR2 YNFKEQ, per germline. The CDR3 totals 16 residues. Trimming took 1 base from V and 0 from J; bases not matched to a gene: 4. CDR3 DNA sequence: TGTGCCAGCAGCCAAGGGCTAGCGGCTAGCACAGATACGCAGTATTTT. This gives the protein CASSQGLAASTDTQYF.

Ten or more counts support this clonotype. The chain employs TRBV4-3 and TRBJ2-2; 8 nucleotides line up with TRBD1. Germline V gene lookup returns CDR1 LGHNA and CDR2 YSLEER. V gave up 3 bases and J gave up 6 bases; unmatched junction bases: 6. The CDR3 loop spans 15 amino acids. The DNA for the CDR3 is TGCGCCAGCAGCCACGGGACAGGATTGGCCGGGGAGCTGTTTTTT. It encodes CASSHGTGLAGELFF.